The 31 T cell receptor beta chains below all came from one sample that was sequenced in a study of T cells after yellow fever vaccination (dated by TCRdb to about 2019). The treatment or condition tag for this specimen amounts to: live attenuated yellow fever vaccine strain. The library was produced with 5' RACE. TCRdb lists the instrument as Illumina NovaSeq 6000. TCRdb cleaned the public reads at Q25 with fastp, built clones with MiXCR and kept in-frame beta chains. A single entry per CDR3 protein holds the most common genes and DNA from its merged rows. The sample profile shows 170,000 or so distinct CDR3 sequences; roughly 9% of them were found once. Jointly, the top ten make up about 40% of the sample. The material was CD8+ T cells sorted from PBMCs, obtained 45 days after the yellow fever booster vaccination. Receptors originate from a man between 18 and 35 years old who received the YFV17D yellow fever vaccine.

V gene TRBV4-1 combines with J gene TRBJ2-5; D gene unclear. V lost 2 bases and J lost 1, with 5 bases in between. This CDR3 has 13 residues. Germline values: CDR1 MGHRA, CDR2 YSYEKL. The CDR3 nucleotides read TGCGCCAGCAGCCAAAAGGGCCAAGAGACCCAGTACTTC. Translating gives CASSQKGQETQYF.

This clonotype came up many times. This sequence joins TRBV7-9 and TRBJ2-3; 8 nucleotides align to TRBD2. The CDR3 extends over 16 amino acids. In germline, CDR1 is SEHNR, CDR2 FQNEAQ (reference sequence). V was pared by 2 bases and J by 3 bases, with 7 bases of the junction left unmatched. Here the CDR3 DNA reads TGTGCCAGCAGCTTACGAAGGTCGGGGGGGACAGATACGCAGTATTTT. Translation gives CASSLRRSGGTDTQYF.

This clonotype came up a few times. The V gene is TRBV7-9, the J gene TRBJ2-3, with 10 bases lining up with TRBD2. The CDR3 is 17 residues long. The V gene's germline CDR1 is SEHNR and CDR2 FQNEAQ (reference sequence). V shed 4 bases, J shed 2 bases, and the junction held 9 bases outside the gene matches. The CDR3, as DNA: TGTGCCAGCAGCTCCTTAGCGGGGGGAACGCACACAGATACGCAGTATTTT. Its translation: CASSSLAGGTHTDTQYF. Drawing the rest from reference TRBV7-9 and TRBJ2-3, the complete variable domain is DTGVSQNPRHKITKRGQNVTFRCDPISEHNRLYWYRQTLGQGPEFLTYFQNEAQLEKSRLLSDRFSAERPKGSFSTLEIQRTEQGDSAMYLCASSSLAGGTHTDTQYFGPGTRLTVL.

This clonotype was found many times. This sequence joins TRBV7-9 and TRBJ2-1; 7 bases are a match to TRBD2. CDR3 length: 17 residues. The germline gives CDR1 SEHNR, CDR2 FQNEAQ (reference sequence). The ends lost 4 bases at V and 6 bases at J; junction bases unmatched: 15. CDR3 sequence reads: CASSSIDGEGRGNEQFF. In DNA, the CDR3 is TGTGCCAGCAGCTCAATCGACGGGGAGGGTCGGGGCAATGAGCAGTTCTTC. The variable domain in full, with the rest retrieved from reference TRBV7-9 and TRBJ2-1, is DTGVSQNPRHKITKRGQNVTFRCDPISEHNRLYWYRQTLGQGPEFLTYFQNEAQLEKSRLLSDRFSAERPKGSFSTLEIQRTEQGDSAMYLCASSSIDGEGRGNEQFFGPGTRLTVL.

This chain uses TRBV27 with TRBJ2-2, with TRBD2 matching 9 bases. Germline assignment: CDR1 MNHEY and CDR2 SMNVEV (reference sequence). V lost 1 base to trimming and J lost 3 bases; unmatched junction nucleotides: 3. This CDR3 has 16 residues. In DNA, the CDR3 is TGTGCCAGCAGTTTATACGCGGGGGGGTACACCGGGGAGCTGTTTTTT. This encodes CASSLYAGGYTGELFF.

This clonotype was detected only a few times. V gene TRBV7-6 combines with J gene TRBJ2-3; D is possibly TRBD1 or TRBD2 (5 bases each). The germline V gene has CDR1 SGHVS and CDR2 FNYEAQ. V was cut by 3 bases and J by 6 bases, with 16 bases left in between. The CDR3 is 15 amino acids. The CDR3 DNA reads as TGTGCCAGCAGCTTCAGGGTCCTAGCACTGGATACGCAGTATTTT. Its translation is CASSFRVLALDTQYF. The full variable domain, rest sourced from reference TRBV7-6 and TRBJ2-3, is GAGVSQSPRYKVTKRGQDVALRCDPISGHVSLYWYRQALGQGPEFLTYFNYEAQQDKSGLPNDRFSAERPEGSISTLTIQRTEQRDSAMYRCASSFRVLALDTQYFGPGTRLTVL.

The chain has TRBV3-1 and TRBJ2-5; no clear D. This CDR3 comprises 13 residues. The germline V gene has CDR1 LGHDT and CDR2 YNNKEL (reference sequence). The ends were cut back, 1 base at V and 5 bases at J, with 8 bases in the middle. CDR3 amino acids: CASSQGRTETQYF. As DNA, the CDR3 is TGTGCCAGCAGCCAAGGCAGGACGGAGACCCAGTACTTC.

The chain combines TRBV6-5 with TRBJ2-1; a weak D match, TRBD2 (5 bases). The V end was cut by 8 bases, the J end by 3 bases, with 17 bases between. CDR3 length equals 15 residues. Per the germline V gene, CDR1 is MNHEY and CDR2 is SVGAGI. CDR3 protein: CASSGILGGYNEQFF. CDR3 in DNA: TGTGCCAGCTCCGGCATCCTAGGAGGCTACAATGAGCAGTTCTTC.

V gene TRBV7-2 combines with J gene TRBJ2-1; possible D gene TRBD1, 6 bases. This CDR3 is 16 amino acids long. Trimming pared 4 bases from V and 8 bases from J, leaving 21 bases between. The germline V gene encodes CDR1 SGHTA and CDR2 FQGNSA. In nucleotides, the CDR3 is TGTGCCAGCAGCTCCTGGGGGCGTCTCAACCGGGATGAGCAGTTCTTC. Translated: CASSSWGRLNRDEQFF.

There are a few counts of this clonotype. The rearrangement uses TRBV12-3 or TRBV12-4 and TRBJ1-2, with D uncertain. This CDR3 is 11 amino acids long. Trimming pared 5 bases from V and 10 bases from J, leaving 11 bases between. In DNA, the CDR3 is TGTGCCAGCAGTCAGCAGAGCCTCTACACCTTC. Its translation is CASSQQSLYTF.

This chain links TRBV18 with TRBJ1-1; unclear D gene. With 3 bases removed from V and 1 base from J, the gap between germline ends came to 12 bases. The CDR3 consists of 15 residues. Per the germline V gene, CDR1 is KGHSH and CDR2 is LQKENI. The CDR3: CASSPWSGRNTEAFF. CDR3 nucleotides: TGTGCCAGCTCACCCTGGTCAGGACGGAACACTGAAGCTTTCTTT.

The V call is TRBV7-2, the J call TRBJ2-7; D is uncertain. V gave up 3 bases and J gave up 7 bases, with 19 bases separating them. This CDR3 spans 15 amino acids. Germline V gene data show CDR1 as SGHTA and CDR2 as FQGNSA. CDR3 loop: CASSLDLMPMGEQYV. The CDR3 DNA sequence: TGTGCCAGCAGCTTGGACCTGATGCCGATGGGGGAGCAGTACGTC.

V is TRBV9 and J is TRBJ1-6, with TRBD1 as a possible D gene (5 bases). Germline lookup yields CDR1 SGDLS and CDR2 YYNGEE. This CDR3 is built from 11 residues. The V end lost 8 bases, the J end lost 6 bases, and 6 bases lay between the germline ends. CDR3 residues: CARGTNSPLHF. For the CDR3, the DNA is TGTGCCAGGGGGACTAATTCACCCCTCCACTTT.

V and J are TRBV4-3 and TRBJ1-1; D perhaps matches TRBD1 (5 bases). The germline gives CDR1 LGHNA, CDR2 YSLEER. The CDR3 contains 17 residues. Trimming left V 1 base short and J 0 bases short, with 15 bases between. The CDR3 bases are TGCGCCAGCAGCCAAGGGCTGAGGGCAGGGATGAACACTGAAGCTTTCTTT. It encodes CASSQGLRAGMNTEAFF.

This clonotype occurred a few times. The CDR3 here is CASSFRSNQPQHF. As DNA, the CDR3 is TGTGCCAGCAGTTTTAGAAGCAATCAGCCCCAGCATTTT. V is TRBV27 and J is TRBJ1-5; D remains ambiguous. This CDR3 is built from 13 residues. V was pared by 3 bases and J by 1 base, with 4 bases between. Germline CDR1 is MNHEY and CDR2 is SMNVEV (reference sequence).

This clonotype was detected a few times. The chain carries TRBV4-1 and TRBJ2-1; D tentatively reads TRBD1 or TRBD2 (5 bases each). This CDR3 spans 14 amino acids. Trimming stripped 4 bases from V and 5 bases from J, with 12 bases between. Germline CDR1 reads MGHRA; CDR2 reads YSYEKL. The CDR3 protein is CASSPPGLHNEQFF. CDR3 DNA: TGCGCCAGCAGCCCGCCGGGGCTCCACAATGAGCAGTTCTTC.

This rearrangement joins TRBV6-2 or TRBV6-3 to TRBJ2-3; a weak D match, TRBD2 (7 bases). The CDR3 has 15 residues. CDR1 is MNHEY and CDR2 is SVGEGT in the germline V gene. Trimming cost V 6 bases and J 0 bases, with 13 bases left between them. The CDR3 sequence: CASRSGGPSTDTQYF. As DNA, the CDR3 is TGTGCCAGCAGGTCCGGGGGGCCAAGCACAGATACGCAGTATTTT.

This clonotype was counted a few times. The chain recombines TRBV7-8 with TRBJ2-7, with D unclear. Per germline, CDR1 SGHVS and CDR2 FQNEAQ. This CDR3 has 11 residues. Trimming took off 4 bases at V and 2 bases at J, with 3 bases between the two ends. CDR3 DNA: TGTGCCAGCAGCTCCACCTACGAGCAGTACGTC. This translates into CASSSTYEQYV.

The chain is built from TRBV7-2 and TRBJ1-4; D remains unclear. Between the trimmed V and J ends, which lost 1 base and 11 bases, there was a span of 8 bases. CDR3 length: 12 amino acids. Germline V CDR1 and CDR2: SGHTA, FQGNSA. CDR3: CASSLGLGKLFF. The CDR3 DNA sequence: TGTGCCAGCAGCTTAGGACTGGGGAAACTGTTTTTT.

The CDR3 nucleotides are TGTGCCAGCAGCCCACGGGGTTTGTCGGGCACCGGGGAGCTGTTTTTT. Protein product: CASSPRGLSGTGELFF. This chain uses TRBV13 with TRBJ2-2; TRBD2 might be the D (5 bases). The germline V gene has CDR1 PRHDT and CDR2 FYEKMQ (reference sequence). V lost 5 bases to trimming and J lost 4 bases, with 17 bases between them. The CDR3 loop spans 16 amino acids.

This clonotype has a handful of counts. J is TRBJ2-3 and V is TRBV7-9, with TRBD2 matching 11 bases. The V gene's germline CDR1 is SEHNR and CDR2 FQNEAQ (reference sequence). This CDR3 is built from 15 residues. J was trimmed by 4 bases and V by 6 bases; bases with no gene match: 6. The CDR3 region has the DNA TGTGCCAGCAGTTCTACTAGCGGGGGATCAGATACGCAGTATTTT. The encoded protein is CASSSTSGGSDTQYF.

This clonotype was detected only once. A read error may account for a junction end that differs from germline. V and J are TRBV7-2 and TRBJ2-1; 12 bases align to TRBD2. There are 12 residues in the CDR3. The germline V gene encodes CDR1 SGHTA and CDR2 FQGNSA. The CDR3 DNA reads TGTGCCAGCAGTCCTAGCGGGGGGGCCGTAATCTTC. This codes for CASSPSGGAVIF.

To note about this clonotype: With a much larger clone just one base away, this may be a read error. The chain is built from TRBV7-3 and TRBJ2-3, with a possible D match to TRBD2 (5 bases). The CDR3 runs to 13 residues. Trimming shortened V by 1 base and J by 4 bases, and 6 bases separated the two germline ends. The germline V gene has CDR1 SGHTA and CDR2 FQGTGA. The CDR3 region has the DNA TGTGCCAGCAGCTTAAACGGGGCAGATACGCAGTATTTT. Its protein is CASSLNGADTQYF.

This clonotype was picked up a small number of times. The chain couples TRBV12-3 or TRBV12-4 to TRBJ2-3; D gene uncertain. CDR3 length: 12 residues. The V and J ends lost 5 bases and 7 bases respectively, with 10 bases between them. The CDR3 loop reads CASSSAGHTQYF. The DNA for the CDR3 is TGTGCCAGCAGTAGTGCCGGGCATACGCAGTATTTT.

The chain joins TRBV12-3 or TRBV12-4 to TRBJ1-2; D is undetermined. Trimming removed 7 bases at V and 8 bases at J, with 17 bases between. This CDR3 region has 13 residues. The CDR3 here is CASTLEPVGGYTF. CDR3 nucleotides: TGTGCCAGCACCCTGGAGCCAGTGGGGGGCTACACCTTC.

This clonotype showed up just a few times. The chain combines TRBV4-1 with TRBJ2-1, with D hard to call. Germline V CDR1 and CDR2: MGHRA, YSYEKL. Trimming pared 0 bases from V and 0 bases from J, leaving 12 bases between. The CDR3 has 17 amino acids. The CDR3 DNA follows: TGCGCCAGCAGCCAAGAAACTCGGTTCAGCTCCTACAATGAGCAGTTCTTC. Protein product: CASSQETRFSSYNEQFF.

This clonotype has only a few counts. V usage is TRBV12-3 or TRBV12-4 and J usage is TRBJ2-3; D is uncertain. The CDR3 totals 13 residues. V lost 1 base and J 5 bases, leaving 7 bases between the germline ends. The CDR3 loop reads CASSLGVLDTQYF. Written as DNA, the CDR3 is TGTGCCAGCAGTTTAGGGGTTCTAGATACGCAGTATTTT.

This chain uses TRBV20-1 with TRBJ2-3; tentative D call: TRBD2 (7 bases). Trimming cost V 0 bases and J 6 bases, with 19 bases left between them. Germline CDR1 reads DFQATT; CDR2 reads SNEGSKA (reference sequence). The CDR3 is 16 residues long. The DNA for the CDR3 is TGCAGTGCTAGAGATCTGCGGGGGCCAAAACCGGATACGCAGTATTTT. It yields the protein CSARDLRGPKPDTQYF.

The chain links TRBV30 to TRBJ1-2; D gene unclear. The V and J ends lost 1 base and 5 bases respectively, with 8 bases between them. Germline CDR1 and CDR2: GTSNPN and SVGIG (reference sequence). The CDR3 loop spans 12 amino acids. The CDR3 region is CAWSGLDYGYTF. CDR3 DNA: TGTGCCTGGAGTGGTCTAGATTATGGCTACACCTTC.

This clonotype was picked up many times. The chain is built from TRBV5-5 and TRBJ2-2; D gene uncertain. The CDR3 has 11 residues. The V end lost 1 base, the J end lost 8 bases, and 3 bases lay between the germline ends. Germline CDR1 is SGHKS and CDR2 is YYEKEE (reference sequence). The CDR3 nucleotides are TGTGCCAGCAGCTTGAAGGGGGAGCTGTTTTTT. Its translation: CASSLKGELFF.

This clonotype has a handful of counts. The V gene is TRBV6-4, the J gene TRBJ2-3; TRBD2 matches at 8 bases. The CDR3 loop spans 15 amino acids. V lost 2 bases, J lost 0 bases, and 1 base stayed unmatched. In germline, CDR1 is MRHNA, CDR2 SNTAGT. The CDR3 loop reads CASSDRGGSTDTQYF. As DNA, the CDR3 is TGTGCCAGCAGTGACCGGGGGGGGAGCACAGATACGCAGTATTTT.